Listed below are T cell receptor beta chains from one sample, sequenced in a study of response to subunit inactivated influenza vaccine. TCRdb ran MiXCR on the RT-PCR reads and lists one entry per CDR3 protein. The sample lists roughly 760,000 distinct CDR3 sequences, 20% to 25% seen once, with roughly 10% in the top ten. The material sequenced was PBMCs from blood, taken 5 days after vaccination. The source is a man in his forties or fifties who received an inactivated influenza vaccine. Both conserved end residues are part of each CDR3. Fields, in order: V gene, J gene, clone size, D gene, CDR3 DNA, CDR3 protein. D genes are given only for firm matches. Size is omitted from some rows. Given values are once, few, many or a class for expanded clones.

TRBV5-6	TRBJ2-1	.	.	TGTGCCAGCAGCTTGCAGGGATGGAATGAGCAGTTCTTC	CASSLQGWNEQFF
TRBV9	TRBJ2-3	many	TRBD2	TGTGCCAGCAGCAACGCCCCGACTAGCGGGAGAAGCACAGATACGCAGTATTTT	CASSNAPTSGRSTDTQYF
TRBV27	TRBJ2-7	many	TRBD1	TGTGCCAGCAGTATCCAGGTTGGGACAGTCTACGAGCAGTACTTC	CASSIQVGTVYEQYF
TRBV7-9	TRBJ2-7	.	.	TGTGCCAGCAGCCCCAGCACGTACGAGCAGTACTTC	CASSPSTYEQYF
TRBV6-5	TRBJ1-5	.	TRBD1	TGTGCCAGCAGTTACGACAGGGGGTATAGCAATCAGCCCCAGCATTTT	CASSYDRGYSNQPQHF
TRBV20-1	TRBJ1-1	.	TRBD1	TGCAGTGCTAGTGGGGGACAGCTGAACACTGAAGCTTTCTTT	CSASGGQLNTEAFF
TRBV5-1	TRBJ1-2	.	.	TGCGCCAGCAGCTTGGACAGCGGCTACACCTTC	CASSLDSGYTF
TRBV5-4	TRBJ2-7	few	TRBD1	TGTGCCAGCAGCTCGAAGACAGGGGTAAAAGACGAGCAGTACTTC	CASSSKTGVKDEQYF
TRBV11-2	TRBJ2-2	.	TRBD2	TGTGCCAGCAGCTTAGACCCCCGGGGGGACACCGGGGAGCTGTTTTTT	CASSLDPRGDTGELFF
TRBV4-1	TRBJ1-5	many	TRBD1	TGCGCCAGCAGCCTCTCCCCCCAGACAGGGGCCAATCAGCCCCAGCATTTT	CASSLSPQTGANQPQHF
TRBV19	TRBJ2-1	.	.	TGTGCCAGTAGTATCGCTGCTAGCTGGAATGAGCAGTTCTTC	CASSIAASWNEQFF